A single sample is the source of the 3 T cell receptor beta chains below, sequenced in a study of regulatory T cells in long-lasting Graves disease. CDR3 regions were amplified by Arm-PCR using iRepertoire HTBI primers to build TCR beta libraries. One entry per CDR3 protein results from TCRdb running MiXCR on the multiplex PCR reads. The sample carries roughly 560,000 distinct CDR3 sequences, 9.5% to 15% recorded once. Time point denoted: newly diagnosed GD, antithyroid drugs for less than 3 months. PBMC RNA served as the TCR library source. The same data also went into a second study, on T cells in Graves' hyperthyroidism and ophthalmopathy.

The sample in question was peripheral blood mononuclear cells (PBMCs), obtained at new diagnosis, from a patient treated with antithyroid drugs. These receptors all come from a woman aged 25 to 39 with Graves disease.

The J gene is TRBJ1-2, the V gene TRBV28, with no clear D. CDR1 and CDR2 (germline): MDHEN, SYDVKM. This CDR3 contains 14 residues. Trimming removed 5 bases from V and 6 bases from J, with 16 bases in between. CDR3 protein: CASSPSTSRDGYTF. The CDR3 DNA sequence: TGTGCCAGCAGTCCCTCCACCTCAAGGGATGGCTACACCTTC.

This clonotype was found many times. The rearrangement links TRBV12-3 or TRBV12-4 to TRBJ2-2; 8 bases are a match to TRBD2. J gave up 7 bases and V 7 bases, and 14 bases lay outside the gene matches. The CDR3 contains 16 residues. The chain's CDR3 is CASTPLGGLVNGELFF. CDR3 bases: TGTGCCAGCACCCCCTTAGGGGGACTAGTGAACGGGGAGCTGTTTTTT.

This clonotype occurred many times. The V call is TRBV19, the J call TRBJ1-3; possible D gene TRBD1, 5 bases. V was clipped by 6 bases and J by 0 bases, with 18 bases between them. The CDR3 totals 17 residues. Germline V gives CDR1 LNHDA, CDR2 SQIVND (reference sequence). The CDR3 region is CASRRNPTVLSGNTIYF. Here the CDR3 DNA reads TGTGCCAGTAGGAGAAACCCGACAGTGCTCTCTGGAAACACCATATATTTT.